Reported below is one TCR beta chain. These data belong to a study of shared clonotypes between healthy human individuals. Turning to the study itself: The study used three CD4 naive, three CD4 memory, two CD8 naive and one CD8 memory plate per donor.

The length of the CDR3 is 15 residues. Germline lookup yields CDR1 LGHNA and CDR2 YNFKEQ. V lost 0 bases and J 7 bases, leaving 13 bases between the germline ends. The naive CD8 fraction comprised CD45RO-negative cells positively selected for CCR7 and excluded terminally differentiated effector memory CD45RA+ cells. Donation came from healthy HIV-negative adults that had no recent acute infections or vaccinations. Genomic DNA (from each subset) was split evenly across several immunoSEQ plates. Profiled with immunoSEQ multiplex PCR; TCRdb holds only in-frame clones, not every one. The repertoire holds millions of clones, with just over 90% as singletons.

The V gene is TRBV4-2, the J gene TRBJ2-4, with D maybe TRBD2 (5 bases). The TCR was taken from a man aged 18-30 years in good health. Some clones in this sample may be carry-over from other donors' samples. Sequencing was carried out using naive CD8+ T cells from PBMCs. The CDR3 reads CASSQDWLARNIQYF. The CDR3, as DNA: TGTGCCAGCAGCCAAGATTGGCTAGCAAGGAACATTCAGTACTTC.